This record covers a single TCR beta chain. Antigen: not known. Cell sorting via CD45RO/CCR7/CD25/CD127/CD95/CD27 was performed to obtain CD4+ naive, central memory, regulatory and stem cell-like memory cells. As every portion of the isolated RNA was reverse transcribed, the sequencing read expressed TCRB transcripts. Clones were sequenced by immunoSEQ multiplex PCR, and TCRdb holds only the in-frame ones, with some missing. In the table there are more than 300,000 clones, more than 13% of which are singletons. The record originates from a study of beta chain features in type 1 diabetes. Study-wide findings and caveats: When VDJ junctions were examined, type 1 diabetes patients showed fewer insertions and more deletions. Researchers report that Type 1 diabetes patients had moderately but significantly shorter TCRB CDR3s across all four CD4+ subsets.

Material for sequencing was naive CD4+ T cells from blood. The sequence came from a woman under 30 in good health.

CDR3 protein: CASSLPRGLDRRREQFF. CDR3 coding DNA: TGCGCCAGCAGCCTTCCCAGGGGACTAGATCGTCGCCGGGAGCAGTTCTTC. The chain uses TRBV4-1 and TRBJ2-1; 8 bases align to TRBD2. CDR1 and CDR2 from the germline V gene are MGHRA and YSYEKL. Trimming took 4 bases from V and 10 from J; bases not matched to a gene: 18. The CDR3 length is 17 residues.